This T cell receptor (beta chain) was identified in a study of technical replicates of blood from several donors. TCRdb keeps only in-frame clones here, not all; method: immunoSEQ multiplex PCR. The table includes 95,000 to 100,000 clones, approximately 96% detected once. Germline V lookup: CDR1 LGHNA, CDR2 YNFKEQ. Trimming at V came to 5 bases and at J to 6 bases, leaving 3 bases not matched to a gene. CDR3 length: 12 amino acids. Specimen: T cells isolated from PBMCs. This receptor was obtained from a human donor in good health. The chain employs TRBV4-2 and TRBJ2-7; 8 bases match TRBD1. The DNA for the CDR3 is TGTGCCAGCAGCGTCGGGACAGGCGAGCAGTACTTC. It translates to CASSVGTGEQYF.